The 2 T cell receptor beta chains below were found in one sample sequenced in a study of response to subunit inactivated influenza vaccine. One entry per CDR3 protein, called by TCRdb with MiXCR from the RT-PCR reads. Of approximately 520,000 distinct CDR3 sequences in the sample, 25% were seen once. The input for sequencing was CD4+ T cells sorted from PBMCs, taken 5 to 6 days after vaccination. The source of these receptors is a man aged 50-59 years who received an inactivated influenza vaccine.

The chain recombines TRBV5-1 with TRBJ1-2; D may be TRBD1 (5 bases). Deletions cut 3 bases from V and 5 bases from J, with 17 bases between. Germline V gene lookup returns CDR1 SGHRS and CDR2 YFSETQ. The CDR3 consists of 15 residues. The CDR3 DNA follows: TGCGCCAGCAGCTCGGCCCCAGGGAATTTATATGGCTACACCTTC. Its translation: CASSSAPGNLYGYTF. Complete variable domain (other parts from reference TRBV5-1 and TRBJ1-2): KAGVTQTPRYLIKTRGQQVTLSCSPISGHRSVSWYQQTPGQGLQFLFEYFSETQRNKGNFPGRFSGRQFSNSRSEMNVSTLELGDSALYLCASSSAPGNLYGYTFGSGTRLTVV.

This clonotype was seen only a few times. This chain connects TRBV4-2 to TRBJ2-7; 7 bases line up with TRBD1. CDR3 length: 15 residues. Germline values: CDR1 LGHNA, CDR2 YNFKEQ. With V trimmed by 0 bases and J by 2 bases, 4 bases remained unmatched. The CDR3 loop reads CASSQEDRAAYEQYF. CDR3 coding DNA: TGTGCCAGCAGCCAAGAAGACAGGGCGGCCTACGAGCAGTACTTC.